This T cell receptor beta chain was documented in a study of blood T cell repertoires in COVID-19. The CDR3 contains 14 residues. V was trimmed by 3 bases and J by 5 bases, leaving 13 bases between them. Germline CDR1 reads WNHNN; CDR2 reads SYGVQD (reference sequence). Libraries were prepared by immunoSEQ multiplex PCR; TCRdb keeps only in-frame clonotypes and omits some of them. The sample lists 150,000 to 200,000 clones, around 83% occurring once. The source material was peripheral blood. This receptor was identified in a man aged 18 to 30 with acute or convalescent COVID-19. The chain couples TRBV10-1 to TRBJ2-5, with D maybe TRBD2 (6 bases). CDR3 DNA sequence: TGCGCCAGCAGTGAATGGGTCAGCGGGGAGACCCAGTACTTC. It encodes CASSEWVSGETQYF.